The 19 T cell receptor beta chains below all came from one sample that was sequenced in a study of cytomegalovirus exposure and HLA in healthy donors. TCRdb's copy holds only in-frame clones and misses some; the assay was immunoSEQ multiplex PCR. The table has about 260,000 clones, about 92% seen once. Sequences were obtained from PBMCs. The receptor source for this set is a woman aged 30 to 39 in good health and CMV-seronegative.

V and J are TRBV10-3 and TRBJ2-2; weak D call: TRBD2 (5 bases). The CDR3 is 16 residues long. Germline assignment: CDR1 ENHRY and CDR2 SYGVKD. V lost 4 bases and J 8 bases, leaving 20 bases between the germline ends. The chain's CDR3 is CAISVEGVVLSGELFF. In DNA, the CDR3 is TGTGCCATCAGTGTTGAGGGAGTCGTTTTATCGGGGGAGCTGTTTTTT.

The chain links TRBV5-4 to TRBJ1-1; D gene uncertain. Trimming left V 4 bases short and J 5 bases short, with 12 bases between. CDR3 length equals 13 residues. Germline assignment: CDR1 SGHNT and CDR2 YYREEE (reference sequence). The CDR3 sequence: CASSPPEATEAFF. The CDR3 coding sequence is TGTGCCAGCAGCCCACCCGAGGCGACTGAAGCTTTCTTT.

V usage is TRBV2 and J usage is TRBJ2-5; D is undetermined. V lost 4 bases, J lost 3 bases, and 6 bases lay in between. The CDR3 totals 12 residues. Germline V CDR1 and CDR2: SNHLY, FYNNEI. As DNA, the CDR3 is TGTGCCAGCAGTGCCGAGGAAGAGACCCAGTACTTC. Protein sequence: CASSAEEETQYF.

This clone has more than one count but fewer than ten. An end of the junction does not agree with germline; a read error may underlie this. The rearrangement joins TRBV10-3 to TRBJ1-1, with D maybe TRBD1 (5 bases). Germline V CDR1 and CDR2: ENHRY, SYGVKD. The CDR3 is made up of 8 amino acids. CDR3: CAIRGTPF. The CDR3 DNA reads TGTGCCATCAGGGGGACCCCCTTT.

The chain combines TRBV29-1 with TRBJ1-2, with D hard to call. Germline V gene sequence: CDR1 SQVTM, CDR2 ANQGSEA. The length of the CDR3 is 13 residues. V lost 3 bases and J 3 bases, leaving 11 bases between the germline ends. This CDR3 is CSVERRPDYGYTF. DNA of the CDR3: TGCAGCGTTGAGCGCCGTCCCGACTATGGCTACACCTTC.

This clone was counted between two and nine times. The chain has TRBV11-2 and TRBJ1-1; tentatively, D is TRBD1 (6 bases). The CDR3 totals 15 residues. With 1 base removed from V and 4 bases from J, the gap between germline ends came to 13 bases. Germline loops: CDR1 SGHAT, CDR2 FQNNGV. The CDR3 nucleotides are TGTGCCAGCAGCTTAGGACAGGCCAGGAGCACTGAAGCTTTCTTT. Translating it yields CASSLGQARSTEAFF.

The rearrangement links TRBV27 to TRBJ1-3; a weak D match, TRBD1 (6 bases). V was cut by 3 bases and J by 3 bases, with 12 bases left in between. The CDR3 consists of 15 residues. Germline CDR1 reads MNHEY; CDR2 reads SMNVEV (reference sequence). DNA of the CDR3: TGTGCCAGCAGTTTGAGCGGGGGCGATGGAAACACCATATATTTT. It yields the protein CASSLSGGDGNTIYF.

The rearrangement links TRBV7-6 to TRBJ2-3; 7 positions match TRBD2. Germline V gene lookup returns CDR1 SGHVS and CDR2 FNYEAQ. J lost 2 bases, V lost 2 bases, and 4 bases had no gene match. The CDR3 contains 15 residues. This CDR3 reads CASSLILADTDTQYF. In nucleotides, the CDR3 is TGTGCCAGCAGCTTAATCCTAGCGGACACAGATACGCAGTATTTT.

CDR3 sequence: CASSLTIGQSPYEQYF. The CDR3 nucleotides read TGTGCCAGCAGCTTGACCATCGGACAGTCACCCTACGAGCAGTACTTC. The chain uses TRBV5-5 and TRBJ2-7; D is perhaps TRBD1 (6 bases). Germline values: CDR1 SGHKS, CDR2 YYEKEE (reference sequence). Deletions cut 1 base from V and 2 bases from J, with 16 bases between. The CDR3 is 16 residues long.

The chain couples TRBV5-6 to TRBJ2-7; 11 positions agree with TRBD2. Germline V gives CDR1 SGHDT, CDR2 YYEEEE. CDR3 size: 17 residues. Trimming removed 0 bases from V and 3 bases from J; junction bases left unmatched: 8. This CDR3 is CASSLDRWLAGGYEQYF. CDR3 bases: TGTGCCAGCAGCTTGGATCGATGGCTAGCGGGAGGCTACGAGCAGTACTTC.

The rearrangement joins TRBV19 to TRBJ1-5; 7 bases match TRBD1. Germline lookup yields CDR1 LNHDA and CDR2 SQIVND (reference sequence). The CDR3 contains 17 residues. V trimming: 5 bases; J trimming: 0 bases; junction bases outside the gene matches: 10. The CDR3 nucleotides are TGTGCCAGTAGTGGGAGGGGACAGTCCCATAGCAATCAGCCCCAGCATTTT. This sequence encodes CASSGRGQSHSNQPQHF.

The gene calls are TRBV2 and TRBJ2-1; 9 bases fit TRBD1. Trimming removed 8 bases from V and 15 bases from J; junction bases left unmatched: 5. The germline V gene encodes CDR1 SNHLY and CDR2 FYNNEI. This CDR3 spans 10 amino acids. The DNA of the CDR3 is TGTGCCAGCCCCGGGACAGGGCTGTTCTTC. Translation: CASPGTGLFF.

V is TRBV15 and J is TRBJ2-7; a weak D match, TRBD1 (5 bases). Germline loops: CDR1 LNHNV, CDR2 YYDKDF (reference sequence). The V end lost 1 base, the J end lost 2 bases, and 18 bases lay between the germline ends. The CDR3 has 17 residues. The CDR3 nucleotides are TGTGCCACCAGCAGAGGACAGAATACATGGGCTACCTACGAGCAGTACTTC. It codes for CATSRGQNTWATYEQYF.

This sequence joins TRBV19 and TRBJ1-4, with no clear D. The ends were cut back, 6 bases at V and 8 bases at J, with 22 bases in the middle. CDR1 and CDR2 (germline): LNHDA, SQIVND (reference sequence). This CDR3 has 16 residues. CDR3 nucleotides: TGTGCCAGTAGCCCGGTCGGCGGATCTATGATGGAAAAACTGTTTTTT. This gives the protein CASSPVGGSMMEKLFF. The full variable domain, in which reference TRBV19 and TRBJ1-4 provide the parts outside the CDR3, is DGGITQSPKYLFRKEGQNVTLSCEQNLNHDAMYWYRQDPGQGLRLIYYSQIVNDFQKGDIAEGYSVSREKKESFPLTVTSAQKNPTAFYLCASSPVGGSMMEKLFFGSGTQLSVL.

The V and J genes are TRBV6-5 and TRBJ2-7, with unresolved D. The V gene lost 6 bases and the J gene lost 5 bases, with 17 bases spanning the gap. This CDR3 has 14 amino acids. CDR1 is MNHEY and CDR2 is SVGAGI in the germline V gene. The CDR3 DNA sequence: TGTGCCAGCAGAAGCTCCGGGTCTAACAACGAGCAGTACTTC. Amino acids: CASRSSGSNNEQYF.

This clone was detected only a few times. The same CDR3 arises from other DNA sequences in this sample as well. The chain employs TRBV7-3 and TRBJ2-2; D remains ambiguous. Germline V gene lookup returns CDR1 SGHTA and CDR2 FQGTGA. The ends were cut back, 4 bases at V and 4 bases at J, with 4 bases in the middle. CDR3 length: 12 residues. The CDR3 DNA is TGTGCCAGCAGCTCGTCCACCGGGGAGCTGTTTTTT. Encoded protein: CASSSSTGELFF.

The chain combines TRBV4-1 with TRBJ2-7; 7 bases are a match to TRBD2. This CDR3 is built from 15 residues. Germline-derived CDR1 and CDR2 are MGHRA and YSYEKL. J was trimmed by 2 bases and V by 0 bases; bases with no gene match: 4. DNA of the CDR3: TGCGCCAGCAGCCAAGAGGCGGGAGCAGCCTACGAGCAGTACTTC. It yields the protein CASSQEAGAAYEQYF.

The gene calls are TRBV18 and TRBJ2-7; 13 bases match TRBD2. With V trimmed by 1 base and J by 3 bases, 6 bases remained unmatched. The CDR3 has 17 residues. From germline, CDR1 is KGHSH and CDR2 LQKENI. The CDR3 DNA follows: TGTGCCAGCTCACCACTTTCTGGACTAGCGGGAGTCTACGAGCAGTACTTC. Protein product: CASSPLSGLAGVYEQYF.

The chain recombines TRBV5-6 with TRBJ2-7, with 7 bases identical to TRBD1. CDR1 and CDR2 from the germline V gene are SGHDT and YYEEEE. The CDR3 runs 14 residues. The trim removed 4 bases at V and 3 bases at J, leaving 7 bases unmatched. CDR3 sequence: CASSPGTALYEQYF. The DNA for the CDR3 is TGTGCCAGCAGCCCCGGGACAGCCCTCTACGAGCAGTACTTC. The complete variable domain, with remaining parts taken from reference TRBV5-6 and TRBJ2-7, reads DAGVTQSPTHLIKTRGQQVTLRCSPKSGHDTVSWYQQALGQGPQFIFQYYEEEERQRGNFPDRFSGHQFPNYSSELNVNALLLGDSALYLCASSPGTALYEQYFGPGTRLTVT.